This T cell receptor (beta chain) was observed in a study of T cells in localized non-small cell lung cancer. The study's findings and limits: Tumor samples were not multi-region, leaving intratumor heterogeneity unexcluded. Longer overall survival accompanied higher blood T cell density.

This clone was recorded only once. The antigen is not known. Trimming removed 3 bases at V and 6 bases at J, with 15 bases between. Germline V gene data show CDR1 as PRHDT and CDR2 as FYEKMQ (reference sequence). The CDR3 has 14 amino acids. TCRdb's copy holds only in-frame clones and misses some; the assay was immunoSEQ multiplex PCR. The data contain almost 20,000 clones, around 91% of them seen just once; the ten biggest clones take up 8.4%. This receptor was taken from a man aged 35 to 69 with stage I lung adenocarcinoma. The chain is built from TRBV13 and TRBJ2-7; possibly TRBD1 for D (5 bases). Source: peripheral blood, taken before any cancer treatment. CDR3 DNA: TGTGCCAGCAGCTTCCGACAGTCCCTGCGCGAGCAGTACTTC. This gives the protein CASSFRQSLREQYF.